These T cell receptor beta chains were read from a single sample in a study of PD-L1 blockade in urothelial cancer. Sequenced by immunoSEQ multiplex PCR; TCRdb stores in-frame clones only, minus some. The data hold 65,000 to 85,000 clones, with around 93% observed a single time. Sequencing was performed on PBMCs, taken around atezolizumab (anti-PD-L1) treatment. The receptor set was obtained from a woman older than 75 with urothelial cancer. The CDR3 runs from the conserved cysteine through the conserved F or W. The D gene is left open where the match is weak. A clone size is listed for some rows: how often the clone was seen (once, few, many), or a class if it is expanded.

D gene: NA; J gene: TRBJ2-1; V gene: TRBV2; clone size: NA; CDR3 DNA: TGTGCCAGCAGTTCGAGCGGGAATGAGCAGTTCTTC; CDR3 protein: CASSSSGNEQFF
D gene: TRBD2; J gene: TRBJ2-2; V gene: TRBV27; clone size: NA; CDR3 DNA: TGTGCCAGCAGTTTTGGGTCTAGCGGGACTTCCGGGGAGCTGTTTTTT; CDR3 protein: CASSFGSSGTSGELFF
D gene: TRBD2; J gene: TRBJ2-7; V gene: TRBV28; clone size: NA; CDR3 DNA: TGTGCCAGCAGTCGAGCGGGAGTAGGAGAGCAGTACTTC; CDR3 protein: CASSRAGVGEQYF
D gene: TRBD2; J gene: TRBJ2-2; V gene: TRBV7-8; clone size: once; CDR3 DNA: TGTGCCAGCAGCTCACGGGCGGGAGGGAACACCGGGGAGCTGTTTTTT; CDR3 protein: CASSSRAGGNTGELFF
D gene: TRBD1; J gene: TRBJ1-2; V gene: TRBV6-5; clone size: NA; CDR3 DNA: TGTGCCAGCAGTTACGATGTCACAGGGGGCGTATTGGGCTACACCTTC; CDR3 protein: CASSYDVTGGVLGYTF
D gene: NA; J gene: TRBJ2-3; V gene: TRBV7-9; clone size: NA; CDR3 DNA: TGTGCCAGCAGCTTTGAGAGTTCTGATACGCAGTATTTT; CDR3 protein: CASSFESSDTQYF
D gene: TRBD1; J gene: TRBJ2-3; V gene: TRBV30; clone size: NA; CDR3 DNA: TGTGCCTGGAGTGGACAGGGGGCAGATACGCAGTATTTT; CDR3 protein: CAWSGQGADTQYF
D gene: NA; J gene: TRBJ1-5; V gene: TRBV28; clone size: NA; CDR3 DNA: TGTGCCAGCAGGGGAGTATTGGGCAATCAGCCCCAGCATTTT; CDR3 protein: CASRGVLGNQPQHF
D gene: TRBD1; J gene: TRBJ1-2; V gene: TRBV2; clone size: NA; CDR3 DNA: TGTGCCAGCAGTGGGACAGGGGCTTTTGGCTACACCTTC; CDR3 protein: CASSGTGAFGYTF
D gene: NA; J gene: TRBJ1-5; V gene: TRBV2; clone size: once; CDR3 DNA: TGTGCCAGCAGAAGGGGGGGGATACGCAATCAGCCCCAGCATTTT; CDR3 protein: CASRRGGIRNQPQHF
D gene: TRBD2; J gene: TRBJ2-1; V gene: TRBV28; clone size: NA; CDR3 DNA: TGTGCCAGCCTAATAGCGGGAGGGGTCTACAATGAGCAGTTCTTC; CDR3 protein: CASLIAGGVYNEQFF
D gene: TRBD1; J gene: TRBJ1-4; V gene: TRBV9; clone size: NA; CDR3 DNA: TGTGCCAGCAGCCCGGGGACAGGGTTTGAAAAACTGTTTTTT; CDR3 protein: CASSPGTGFEKLFF
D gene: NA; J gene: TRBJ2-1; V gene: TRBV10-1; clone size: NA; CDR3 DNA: TGCGCCAGCAGTGGGGGGCTGGGTGAGCAGTTCTTC; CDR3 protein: CASSGGLGEQFF
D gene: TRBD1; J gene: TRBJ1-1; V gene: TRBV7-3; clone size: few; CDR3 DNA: TGTGCCAGCAGCTTGATCGGAGGGGGCCCCATCGCTGAAGCTTTCTTT; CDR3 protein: CASSLIGGGPIAEAFF
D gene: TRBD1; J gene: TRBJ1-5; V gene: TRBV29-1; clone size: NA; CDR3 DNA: TGCAGCACAGGGACAGCAGATCAGCCCCAGCATTTT; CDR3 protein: CSTGTADQPQHF
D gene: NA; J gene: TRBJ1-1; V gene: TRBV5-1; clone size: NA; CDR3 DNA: TGCGCCAGCAGCGTTACGGGCACTGAAGCTTTCTTT; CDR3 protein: CASSVTGTEAFF
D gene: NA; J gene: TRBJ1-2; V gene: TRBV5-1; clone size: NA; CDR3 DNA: TGCGCCAGCAGCTTTGGGGAGGACTACACCTTC; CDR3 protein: CASSFGEDYTF
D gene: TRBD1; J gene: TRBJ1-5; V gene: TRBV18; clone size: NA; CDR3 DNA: TGTGCCAGCTCACCGGGGACAGGCAATCAGCCCCAGCATTTT; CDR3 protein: CASSPGTGNQPQHF
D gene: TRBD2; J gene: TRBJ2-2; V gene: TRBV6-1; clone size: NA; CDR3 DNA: TGTGCCAGCTCCGGACTAGCGCGGCACACCGGGGAGCTGTTTTTT; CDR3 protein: CASSGLARHTGELFF
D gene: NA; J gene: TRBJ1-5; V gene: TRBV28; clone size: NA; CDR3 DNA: TGTGCCAGCAGTTTAACAGAGCACAATCAGCCCCAGCATTTT; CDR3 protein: CASSLTEHNQPQHF
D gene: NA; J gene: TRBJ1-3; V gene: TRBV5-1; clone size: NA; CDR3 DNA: TGCGCCAGCAGCGGGGGCCACTCGGGAGGAAACACCATATATTTT; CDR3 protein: CASSGGHSGGNTIYF
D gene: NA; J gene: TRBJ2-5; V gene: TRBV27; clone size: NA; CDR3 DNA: TGTGCCAGCAGTTTAAAGGCTAGCCAAGAGACCCAGTACTTC; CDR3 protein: CASSLKASQETQYF
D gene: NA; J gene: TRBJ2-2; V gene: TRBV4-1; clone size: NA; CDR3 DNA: TGCGCCAGCAGCCCGCTCGGGTCGACCCTCACCGGGGAGCTGTTTTTT; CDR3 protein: CASSPLGSTLTGELFF
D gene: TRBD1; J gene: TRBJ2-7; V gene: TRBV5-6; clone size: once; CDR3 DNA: TGTGCCAGCAGCTTGCGACAGGGGGCCAGCGAGCAGTACTTC; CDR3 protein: CASSLRQGASEQYF
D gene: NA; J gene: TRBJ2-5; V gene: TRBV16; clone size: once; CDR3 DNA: TGTGCCAGCAGCCAAACTAGTGCCCAAGAGACCCAGTACTTC; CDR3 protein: CASSQTSAQETQYF